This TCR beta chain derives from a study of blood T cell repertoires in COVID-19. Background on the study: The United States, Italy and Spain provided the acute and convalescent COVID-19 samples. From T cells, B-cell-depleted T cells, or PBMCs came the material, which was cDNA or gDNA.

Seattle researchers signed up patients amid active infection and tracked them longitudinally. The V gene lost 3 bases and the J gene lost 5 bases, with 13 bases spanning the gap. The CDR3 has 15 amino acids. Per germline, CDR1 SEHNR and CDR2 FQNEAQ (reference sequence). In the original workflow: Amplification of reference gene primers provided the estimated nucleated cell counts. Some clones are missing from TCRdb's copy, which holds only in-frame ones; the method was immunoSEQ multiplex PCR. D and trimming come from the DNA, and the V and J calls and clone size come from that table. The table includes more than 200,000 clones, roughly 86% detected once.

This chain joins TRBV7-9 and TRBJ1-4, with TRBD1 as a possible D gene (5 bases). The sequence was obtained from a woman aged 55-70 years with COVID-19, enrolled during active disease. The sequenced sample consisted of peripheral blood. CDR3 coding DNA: TGTGCCAGCAGCTTTTATAGACAGATAAATGAAAAACTGTTTTTT. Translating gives CASSFYRQINEKLFF.